This record covers a single T cell receptor beta chain. Antigen specificity is unknown. The CDR3 runs to 15 residues. Germline V gene sequence: CDR1 LNHDA, CDR2 SQIVND (reference sequence). Trimming took off 3 bases at V and 2 bases at J, with 13 bases between the two ends. These data come from a study of post-analysis software for immune sequencing data. Overall study results and limits: Patients had higher frequencies than controls of roughly five TRBV segments, including TRBV5-6, TRBV5-1 and TRBV20-1.

Prepared TCR beta cDNA libraries contained unique molecular identifiers. Starting from approximately 0.95 to 9.8 million T cells, the study yielded 460,000 or so cDNA molecules. TCRdb recomputed calls from the PCR reads with MiXCR, one row per CDR3 protein. The sample contains hundreds of thousands of distinct CDR3 sequences, about 60% of which appear only once. The source is a girl between 2 and 10 years old with multiple sclerosis. The sequencing sample was made of blood. This chain connects TRBV19 to TRBJ2-5, with D possibly being TRBD1 or TRBD2 (6 bases each). The CDR3 nucleotides are TGTGCCAGTAGTATGAGACAGGCGGGACAAGAGACCCAGTACTTC. It codes for CASSMRQAGQETQYF.